This entry describes one T cell receptor (beta chain). The quantity of total RNA per TCR library was approximately 3.5 ug. Two nested PCRs, run for roughly 17 and 9 cycles, were applied to TCRalpha and TCRbeta cDNA. TCRdb reprocessed the 5' RACE reads; each CDR3 protein has one entry and no DNA is given. The sample has fewer than 110,000 distinct CDR3 sequences. This sample was included in a study of monozygotic twins with inflammatory bowel disease. The CDR3 contains 11 residues. Germline lookup yields CDR1 DFQATT and CDR2 SNEGSKA (reference sequence). The sample comprised blood. The chain recombines TRBV20-1 with TRBJ2-7; TCRdb names TRBD1, which stays unverified in the absence of DNA. This clonotype was sampled from a human donor with ulcerative colitis or Crohn's disease, or a healthy co-twin of an affected twin (not recorded which). The CDR3 protein is CSVGRVGEQYF.